Included here is one T cell receptor (beta chain) sequence, with context. It has no known antigen specificity. Nothing much larger sits one base from this clone, and base qualities are not available. This record comes from a study of blood T cell repertoires in COVID-19 (dated by TCRdb to about 2020). Describing the broader study: Samples from collaborators originated in the United States, Italy and Spain and spanned both the acute and convalescent phases of COVID-19. The prospective study material was composed of cDNA or gDNA derived from T cells, B-cell-depleted T cells, or PBMCs. Deeply sampled blood TCRbeta repertoires from subjects exposed to, actively infected with, or recovered from COVID-19 were included in the dataset. The repertoires were released in a freely available public database meant as a resource for research on the immune response to SARS-CoV-2. The samples were drawn from the first 160 participants of the ongoing ImmuneRACE study and from 1,254 subjects provided by 6 global collaborators. Nearly every sample came with metadata listing a de-identified subject ID, COVID-19 status, age in years and sex. Where available, HLA class I and class II types were taken from metadata supplied by the sample provider and were not determined by assay-based typing.

From its cysteine to its phenylalanine, the CDR3 spans 12 amino acids. This entry keeps only the CDR3 DNA: 36 bases, framed from base 1. The germline V gene (reference sequence) provides CDR1 MNHNY and CDR2 SVGAGI. Germline trimming amounts to 7 bases on V and 7 bases on J, with 5 as the count of junction bases outside the gene matches. The immunoSEQ Assay, a bias-controlled multiplex PCR, was used to amplify TCRbeta CDR3 regions from genomic DNA. In the authors' own workflow: The number of nucleated cells in each sample was estimated by amplification of reference gene primers within the assay. Sequence reads were collapsed and filtered to measure the absolute abundance of every unique TCRbeta CDR3 rearrangement. For each sample, productive Simpson clonality was calculated by taking the square root of Simpson's diversity index across productive rearrangements. TCRdb limited this immuneACCESS table to in-frame rearrangements with V and J called. A share of clones is missing; checked studies link under half to unresolved V genes, and the rest is unexplained. The V and J calls and clone size come from that table; D and trimming were worked out from the DNA. This sample holds 95,000 to 110,000 clones; 87% were observed only once. The ten largest clones represent 5% to 7.5% of the sample.

Each collaborating institution followed its own protocols to collect whole blood in K2EDTA tubes. For TCRbeta analysis, collaborator samples were shipped as frozen whole blood, as isolated PBMCs, or as DNA extracted from either sample type. Study-wide findings and limitations: How much clinical and demographic metadata was included differed by source and by participant, and the metadata was provided uncurated.

This receptor was obtained from a human donor in a cohort sampled during active COVID-19. The source material was peripheral blood. This receptor chain uses TRBV6-6 and TRBJ2-7, with 9 bases aligning to TRBD2. The CDR3 here reads CASTERGEEQYF. In nucleotides, the sequence is TGTGCCAGCACGGAGCGGGGGGAAGAGCAGTACTTC.